The present TCR beta chain was sequenced within a study of human T cells and chemical hapten exposure. Whole-study context: Small pooled library volume differences mainly caused per-sample TCR yield variation.

Time point given: patch test 1, 2 weeks after DPC sensitization. Treatment described: therapeutic diphenylcyclopropenone sensitization with weekly scalp DPC. In its sample, this clonotype was seen a few times. Attachment of unique molecular identifiers to individual cDNA molecules was performed in the library. TCRdb reprocessed the RACE reads with MiXCR, giving one entry per CDR3 protein. This sample has 350,000 or so distinct CDR3 sequences; approximately 6.3% occur once, and the top ten carry 8% to 9%. There are 15 residues in the CDR3. Germline-derived CDR1 and CDR2 are MGHRA and YSYEKL. V was pared by 1 base and J by 1 base, with 8 bases between.

The starting material was whole blood, obtained in connection with sensitization to the hapten diphenylcyclopropenone (DPC). This chain connects TRBV4-1 to TRBJ1-5, with no clear D. The clonotype was recovered from a woman under 30 with alopecia areata. Some clones in this sample may be carry-over from other donors' samples. The CDR3 reads CASSQGESSNQPQHF. CDR3 sequence (DNA): TGCGCCAGCAGCCAAGGTGAGTCGAGCAATCAGCCCCAGCATTTT.